The 19 T cell receptor beta chains given below trace back to one sample, sequenced in a study of cytomegalovirus exposure and HLA in healthy donors. It was with 60 Vbeta and 13 Jbeta primers that the PCR ran. TCRdb's table, derived via immunoSEQ multiplex PCR, lists solely in-frame clones and lacks some. The sample shows about 110,000 clones, around 61% of them seen only once. The sample taken for sequencing was PBMCs. The origin of the receptors is a woman aged 30 to 39 in good health and CMV-seronegative.

V is TRBV7-8 and J is TRBJ1-5; the D is unclear. Trimming removed 1 base from V and 4 bases from J, with 5 bases in between. The CDR3 has 13 amino acids. Germline assignment: CDR1 SGHVS and CDR2 FQNEAQ. CDR3 bases: TGTGCCAGCAGCTTAGGGCAGAATCAGCCCCAGCATTTT. This translates into CASSLGQNQPQHF.

The rearrangement links TRBV19 to TRBJ2-1; 8 bases align to TRBD1. V lost 9 bases to trimming and J lost 8 bases; unmatched junction nucleotides: 9. Germline-derived CDR1 and CDR2 are LNHDA and SQIVND (reference sequence). The CDR3 length is 13 residues. CDR3 in DNA: TGTGCCAGCAACCGTTTGACAGGGGATGAGCAGTTCTTC. Its protein is CASNRLTGDEQFF.

Comment on this clone: Its ends do not fully match the called genes, so a read error is possible. This chain joins TRBV6-5 and TRBJ1-1; possible D gene TRBD1, 5 bases. Per germline, CDR1 MNHEY and CDR2 SVGAGI. This CDR3 spans 15 amino acids. The CDR3 nucleotides are TGTGCCAGCAGTACGGGGGGATTAAGGAACGCTGAAGCTTTCTTT. The encoded protein is CASSTGGLRNAEAFF.

The chain employs TRBV11-1 and TRBJ1-3; TRBD1 agrees at 8 bases. There are 17 residues in the CDR3. J was trimmed by 0 bases and V by 3 bases; bases with no gene match: 7. CDR1 and CDR2 (germline): SGHAT, FQDESV (reference sequence). The CDR3 DNA is TGTGCCAGCAGCTTGACCGGGACAGGACACTCTGGAAACACCATATATTTT. Protein product: CASSLTGTGHSGNTIYF. The entire variable domain, with the rest obtained from reference TRBV11-1 and TRBJ1-3, is as follows: EAEVAQSPRYKITEKSQAVAFWCDPISGHATLYWYRQILGQGPELLVQFQDESVVDDSQLPKDRFSAERLKGVDSTLKIQPAELGDSAMYLCASSLTGTGHSGNTIYFGEGSWLTVV.

The V and J genes are TRBV5-1 and TRBJ2-1, with 11 bases fitting TRBD2. CDR1 and CDR2 from the germline V gene are SGHRS and YFSETQ. Unmatched junction bases numbered 7, after V lost 0 bases and J lost 8 bases. This CDR3 comprises 16 residues. CDR3 residues: CASSLGLAGGVHEQFF. The DNA for the CDR3 is TGCGCCAGCAGCTTGGGTTTAGCGGGAGGGGTTCATGAGCAGTTCTTC.

This clone was counted a few times. The V call is TRBV13, the J call TRBJ2-7; a possible D gene is TRBD2 (6 bases). The germline gives CDR1 PRHDT, CDR2 FYEKMQ (reference sequence). Trimming shortened V by 8 bases and J by 2 bases, and 13 bases separated the two germline ends. The CDR3 sequence is 13 residues long. The CDR3 is CASESSDAYEQYF. The CDR3 bases are TGTGCCAGCGAATCTAGCGACGCCTACGAGCAGTACTTC.

This clone occurred a few times. The chain couples TRBV2 to TRBJ1-5; D remains ambiguous. Germline lookup yields CDR1 SNHLY and CDR2 FYNNEI. The V end was cut by 6 bases, the J end by 6 bases, with 12 bases between. The CDR3 runs 13 residues. CDR3 region: CASRREEGQPQHF. CDR3 bases: TGTGCCAGCAGGAGGGAGGAGGGTCAGCCCCAGCATTTT. The full variable domain, completed using reference TRBV2 and TRBJ1-5, is EPEVTQTPSHQVTQMGQEVILRCVPISNHLYFYWYRQILGQKVEFLVSFYNNEISEKSEIFDDQFSVERPDGSNFTLKIRSTKLEDSAMYFCASRREEGQPQHFGDGTRLSIL.

The CDR3 region has the DNA TGCGCCAGCAGCCCCGGCCGTAGCGGGACTAGGGAGCTGTTTTTT. Residues: CASSPGRSGTRELFF. V usage is TRBV5-1 and J usage is TRBJ2-2; TRBD2 matches at 8 bases. After removal of 4 bases from V and 9 bases from J, the junction contained 11 bases not matched to a gene. Germline lookup yields CDR1 SGHRS and CDR2 YFSETQ. The CDR3 runs to 15 residues.

V gene TRBV5-1 combines with J gene TRBJ1-4; D remains ambiguous. The CDR3 loop spans 15 amino acids. Trimming took off 0 bases at V and 2 bases at J, with 8 bases between the two ends. Germline CDR1 and CDR2: SGHRS and YFSETQ. The DNA of the CDR3 is TGCGCCAGCAGCTTGGTGGGCAGGACTAATGAAAAACTGTTTTTT. Amino acid sequence: CASSLVGRTNEKLFF.

V is TRBV11-2 and J is TRBJ2-7; 9 nucleotides agree with TRBD2. The V gene end was trimmed by 7 bases and the J gene end by 0 bases; junction bases not matched to a gene: 7. The CDR3 contains 15 residues. Germline V CDR1 and CDR2: SGHAT, FQNNGV. The chain's CDR3 is CASTQELAGSYEQYF. CDR3 nucleotide sequence: TGTGCCAGCACCCAGGAACTAGCGGGCTCCTACGAGCAGTACTTC. Together with reference TRBV11-2 and TRBJ2-7, the CDR3 gives the full variable domain: EAGVAQSPRYKIIEKRQSVAFWCNPISGHATLYWYQQILGQGPKLLIQFQNNGVVDDSQLPKDRFSAERLKGVDSTLKIQPAKLEDSAVYLCASTQELAGSYEQYFGPGTRLTVT.

The chain links TRBV4-3 to TRBJ1-2; the match to TRBD1 covers 7 bases. CDR3 length equals 18 residues. Germline CDR1 and CDR2: LGHNA and YSLEER. V lost 0 bases and J lost 5; bases outside the gene matches: 15. CDR3 coding DNA: TGCGCCAGCAGCCAAGATCTATGGGACAGCGGACTTCCTTATGGCTACACCTTC. Encoded protein: CASSQDLWDSGLPYGYTF.

The chain uses TRBV4-3 and TRBJ1-5; a possible D gene is TRBD1 (5 bases). This CDR3 spans 15 amino acids. Per germline, CDR1 LGHNA and CDR2 YSLEER. The V end was cut by 0 bases, the J end by 6 bases, with 12 bases between. CDR3 nucleotide sequence: TGCGCCAGCAGCCAAGATTCGGGGGTAGGTCAGCCCCAGCATTTT. Its protein is CASSQDSGVGQPQHF.

This rearrangement joins TRBV4-3 to TRBJ1-5; 7 bases align to TRBD1. Trimming cost V 0 bases and J 4 bases; bases outside gene matches: 3. The CDR3 runs to 15 residues. Germline V gene data show CDR1 as LGHNA and CDR2 as YSLEER. CDR3 protein: CASSQDGTENQPQHF. In DNA form, the CDR3 reads TGCGCCAGCAGCCAAGATGGGACAGAGAATCAGCCCCAGCATTTT.

Regarding this clone: The junction differs from germline at one of its ends, possibly a read error. This specimen includes other DNA sequences encoding the same CDR3. The gene calls are TRBV28 and TRBJ2-1, with 7 nucleotides matching TRBD2. Germline CDR1 reads MDHEN; CDR2 reads SYDVKM. This CDR3 is 12 amino acids long. CDR3 in DNA: TGCGCCAGCAGTTATACGGGGGGTCGGCAGTTCTTC. Translated, it gives CASSYTGGRQFF.

DNA for the CDR3: TGTGCCAGCAGCCCCCGGAGCTACGAGCAGTACTTC. The encoded protein is CASSPRSYEQYF. The chain employs TRBV13 and TRBJ2-7, with no clear D. Trimming removed 5 bases from V and 3 bases from J, with 8 bases in between. This CDR3 spans 12 amino acids. CDR1 PRHDT and CDR2 FYEKMQ come from the germline V gene (reference sequence).

CDR3 sequence: CASSDTGATRHGYTF. The CDR3 DNA reads as TGTGCCAGCAGCGACACAGGGGCGACACGACATGGCTACACCTTC. This chain joins TRBV5-8 and TRBJ1-2; 7 nucleotides match TRBD1. CDR1 is SGHTS and CDR2 is YDEGEE in the germline V gene. The junction had 12 bases not matched to a gene; V was cut back by 4 bases and J by 6 bases. This CDR3 is 15 amino acids long.

The sample holds one count of this clone. The V gene is TRBV25-1, the J gene TRBJ2-5, with D tentatively TRBD2 (6 bases). Germline lookup yields CDR1 MGHDK and CDR2 SYGVNS. With 5 bases removed from V and 4 bases from J, the gap between germline ends came to 14 bases. This CDR3 region has 14 residues. The CDR3 DNA reads as TGTGCCAGCAGTCCCTTGGTGGGAGGAGAGACCCAGTACTTC. Its translation: CASSPLVGGETQYF.

The chain joins TRBV5-1 to TRBJ2-5; possibly TRBD1 for D (5 bases). The CDR3 length is 14 residues. The V end was cut by 1 base, the J end by 2 bases, with 9 bases between. CDR1 SGHRS and CDR2 YFSETQ come from the germline V gene. The CDR3 reads CASSLRSGQETQYF. As DNA, the CDR3 is TGCGCCAGCAGCTTGAGGTCAGGGCAAGAGACCCAGTACTTC.

This chain joins TRBV6-1 and TRBJ1-1; D remains ambiguous. The CDR3 consists of 13 residues. Germline CDR1 MNHNS, CDR2 SASEGT. With 6 bases removed from V and 4 bases from J, the gap between germline ends came to 12 bases. CDR3 bases: TGTGCCAGCAGAGCAACTAGGGTCACTGAAGCTTTCTTT. It translates to CASRATRVTEAFF.